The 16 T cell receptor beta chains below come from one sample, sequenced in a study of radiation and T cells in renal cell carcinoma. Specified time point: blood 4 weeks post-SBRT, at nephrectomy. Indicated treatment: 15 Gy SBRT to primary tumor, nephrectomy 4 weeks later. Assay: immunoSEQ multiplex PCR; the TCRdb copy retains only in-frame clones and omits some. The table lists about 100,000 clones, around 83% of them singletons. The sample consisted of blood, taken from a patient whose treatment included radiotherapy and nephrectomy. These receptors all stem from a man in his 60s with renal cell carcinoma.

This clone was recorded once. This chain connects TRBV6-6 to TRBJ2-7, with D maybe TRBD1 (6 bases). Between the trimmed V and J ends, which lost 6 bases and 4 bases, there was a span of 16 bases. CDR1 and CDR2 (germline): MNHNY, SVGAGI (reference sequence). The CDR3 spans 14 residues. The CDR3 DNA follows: TGTGCCAGCAGCCCCGGACAGCTTTATTACGAGCAGTACTTC. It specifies CASSPGQLYYEQYF.

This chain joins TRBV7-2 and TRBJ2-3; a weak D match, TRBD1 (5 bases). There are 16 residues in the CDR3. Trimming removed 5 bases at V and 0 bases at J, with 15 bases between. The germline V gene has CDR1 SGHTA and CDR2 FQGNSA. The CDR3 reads CASSPFVRASTDTQYF. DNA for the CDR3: TGTGCCAGCAGCCCATTCGTCAGGGCGAGCACAGATACGCAGTATTTT.

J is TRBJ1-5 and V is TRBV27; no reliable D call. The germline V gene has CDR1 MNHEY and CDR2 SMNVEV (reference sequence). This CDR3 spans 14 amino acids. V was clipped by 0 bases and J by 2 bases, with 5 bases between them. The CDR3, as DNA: TGTGCCAGCAGTTTATCACTGGGCAATCAGCCCCAGCATTTT. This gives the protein CASSLSLGNQPQHF.

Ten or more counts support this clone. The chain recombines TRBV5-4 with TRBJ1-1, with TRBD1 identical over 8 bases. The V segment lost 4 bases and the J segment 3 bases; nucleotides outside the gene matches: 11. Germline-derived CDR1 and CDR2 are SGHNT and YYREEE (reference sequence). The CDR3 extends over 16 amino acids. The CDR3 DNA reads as TGTGCCAGCAGCCCCTCCCCCGGACAGGGTGACACTGAAGCTTTCTTT. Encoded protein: CASSPSPGQGDTEAFF.

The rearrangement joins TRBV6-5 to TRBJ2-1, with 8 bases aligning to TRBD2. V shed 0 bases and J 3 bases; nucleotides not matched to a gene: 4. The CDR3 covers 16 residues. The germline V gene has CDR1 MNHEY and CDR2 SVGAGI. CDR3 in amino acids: CASSYSATSVYNEQFF. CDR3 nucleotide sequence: TGTGCCAGCAGTTACTCCGCGACTAGCGTCTACAATGAGCAGTTCTTC.

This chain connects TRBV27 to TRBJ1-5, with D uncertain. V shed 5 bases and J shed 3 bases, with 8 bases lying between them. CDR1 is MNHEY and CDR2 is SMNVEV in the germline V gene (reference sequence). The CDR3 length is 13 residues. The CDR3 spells CASSPGYNQPQHF. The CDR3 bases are TGTGCCAGCAGTCCCGGATACAATCAGCCCCAGCATTTT.

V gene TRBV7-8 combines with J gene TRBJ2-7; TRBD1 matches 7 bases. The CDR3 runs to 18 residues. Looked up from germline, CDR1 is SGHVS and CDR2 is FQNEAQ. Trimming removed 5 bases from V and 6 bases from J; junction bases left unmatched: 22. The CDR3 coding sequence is TGTGCCAGCAGCGCCGACCCTAGGACAGGTGCCTTCATGGGCGAGCAGTACTTC. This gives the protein CASSADPRTGAFMGEQYF.

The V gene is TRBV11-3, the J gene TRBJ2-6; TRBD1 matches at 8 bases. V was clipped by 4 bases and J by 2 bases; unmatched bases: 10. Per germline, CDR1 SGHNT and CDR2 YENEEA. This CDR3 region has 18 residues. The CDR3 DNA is TGTGCCAGCAGCTCAGCGACAGGGGAAGGTCCTGGGGCCAACGTCCTGACTTTC. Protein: CASSSATGEGPGANVLTF.

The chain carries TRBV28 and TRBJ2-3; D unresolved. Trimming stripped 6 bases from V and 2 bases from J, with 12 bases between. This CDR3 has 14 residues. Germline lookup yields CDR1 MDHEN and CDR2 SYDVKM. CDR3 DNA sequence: TGTGCCAGCAGCTGGTGGGCTAACACAGATACGCAGTATTTT. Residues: CASSWWANTDTQYF.

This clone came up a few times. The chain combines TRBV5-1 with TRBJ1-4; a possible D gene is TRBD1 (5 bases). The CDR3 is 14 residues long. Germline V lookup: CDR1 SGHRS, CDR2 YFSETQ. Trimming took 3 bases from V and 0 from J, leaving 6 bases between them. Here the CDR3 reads CASSSTATNEKLFF. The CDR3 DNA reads TGCGCCAGCAGCTCGACAGCAACTAATGAAAAACTGTTTTTT.

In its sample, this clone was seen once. CDR3 amino acids: CASSSWTRHGYTF. For the CDR3, the DNA is TGTGCCAGCAGTTCCTGGACCAGACATGGCTACACCTTC. The chain couples TRBV28 to TRBJ1-2; D remains ambiguous. Trimming stripped 4 bases from V and 6 bases from J, with 12 bases between. In germline, CDR1 is MDHEN, CDR2 SYDVKM. The CDR3 covers 13 residues.

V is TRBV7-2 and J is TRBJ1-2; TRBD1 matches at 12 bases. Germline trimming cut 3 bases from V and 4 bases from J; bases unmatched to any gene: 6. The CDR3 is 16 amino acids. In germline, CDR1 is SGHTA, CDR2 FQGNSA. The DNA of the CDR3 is TGTGCCAGCAGCTTTTCGGGACAGGGGGCGATCTATGGCTACACCTTC. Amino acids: CASSFSGQGAIYGYTF. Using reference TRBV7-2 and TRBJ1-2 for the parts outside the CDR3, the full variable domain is GAGVSQSPSNKVTEKGKDVELRCDPISGHTALYWYRQSLGQGLEFLIYFQGNSAPDKSGLPSDRFSAERTGGSVSTLTIQRTQQEDSAVYLCASSFSGQGAIYGYTFGSGTRLTVV.

The CDR3 sequence is CASSRLGTGPYEQYF. The CDR3, as DNA: TGTGCCAGCAGCCGTTTGGGGACAGGGCCCTACGAGCAGTACTTC. The J gene is TRBJ2-7, the V gene TRBV14, with 9 positions matching TRBD1. The germline V gene encodes CDR1 SGHDN and CDR2 FVKESK. V was pared by 4 bases and J by 2 bases, with 6 bases of the junction left unmatched. The CDR3 loop spans 15 amino acids.

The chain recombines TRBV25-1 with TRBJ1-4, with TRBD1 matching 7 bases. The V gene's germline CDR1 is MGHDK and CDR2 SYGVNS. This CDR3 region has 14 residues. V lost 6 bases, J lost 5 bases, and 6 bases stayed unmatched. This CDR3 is CASSAGQWNEKLFF. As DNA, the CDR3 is TGTGCCAGCAGCGCGGGACAGTGGAATGAAAAACTGTTTTTT.

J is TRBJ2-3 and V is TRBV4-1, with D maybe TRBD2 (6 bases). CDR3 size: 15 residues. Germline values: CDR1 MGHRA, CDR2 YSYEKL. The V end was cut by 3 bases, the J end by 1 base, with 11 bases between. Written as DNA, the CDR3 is TGCGCCAGCAGCCATTATAGCGGACGCACAGATACGCAGTATTTT. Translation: CASSHYSGRTDTQYF.

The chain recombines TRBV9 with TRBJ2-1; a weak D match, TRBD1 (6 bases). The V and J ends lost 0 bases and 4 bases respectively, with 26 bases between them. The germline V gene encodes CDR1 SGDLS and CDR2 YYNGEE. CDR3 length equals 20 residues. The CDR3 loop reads CASSVGYKGGTRGGYNEQFF. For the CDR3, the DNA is TGTGCCAGCAGCGTAGGCTACAAAGGGGGTACCAGAGGTGGGTACAATGAGCAGTTCTTC.